This T cell receptor beta chain was sequenced in a study of shared clonotypes between healthy human individuals. General study points: Represented genetic and exposure-history diversity was restricted by having few donors. On the whole, naive subsets had larger estimated richness than memory subsets had.

About this clone itself: No antigen is known for it.

Using immunoSEQ multiplex PCR, the repertoire was profiled, and TCRdb retains in-frame clones only, with some absent. The repertoire includes about 2,100,000 clones, about 92% of them detected once, and over 1.5% sits in the top ten. V lost 5 bases, J lost 1 base, and 7 bases stayed unmatched. The CDR3 covers 16 residues. Germline V lookup: CDR1 SEHNR, CDR2 FQNEAQ (reference sequence). Naive CD8 isolation took CD45RO-negative cells positively selected for CCR7 and excluded terminally differentiated effector memory CD45RA+ cells. The sequence was collected from a man aged 18 to 29 in good health. Some clones in this sample may be carry-over from other donors' samples. Sequencing used naive CD8+ T cells from PBMCs. The chain couples TRBV7-9 to TRBJ2-2, with 7 bases fitting TRBD1. The CDR3 DNA follows: TGTGCCAGCAGCCGGACCCGGGACAGGAACACCGGGGAGCTGTTTTTT. This codes for CASSRTRDRNTGELFF.